This TCR beta chain was captured by sequencing in a study of T cell clonality in common variable immunodeficiency. Here immunoSEQ multiplex PCR was the method, and the copy in TCRdb shows in-frame clones only, minus some. The sample is made up of tens of thousands of clones, none counted only once. V gave up 3 bases and J gave up 7 bases, with 12 bases separating them. Germline-derived CDR1 and CDR2 are SEHNR and FQNEAQ (reference sequence). The CDR3 loop spans 14 amino acids. This clone was detected a few times. With the read ending 3 residues before the CDR3 end, the germline J gene is used to fill in that end.

The sequence was obtained from a person aged 18 to 75 in good health. The source material was peripheral blood mononuclear cells. The gene calls are TRBV7-9 and TRBJ1-4, with a possible D match to TRBD1 (5 bases). The chain's CDR3 is CASSFEGLTEKLFF. Partial CDR3 DNA: TGTGCCAGCAGCTTTGAGGGGTTAACTGAAAAA.